This is a list of T cell receptor beta chains from one sample in a study of CD8 T cells in ankylosing spondylitis. TCRdb used MiXCR to reprocess the 5' RACE reads, holding one entry per CDR3 protein. This table has about 360,000 distinct CDR3 sequences, 20% to 25% appearing once. Input material: blood, either unsorted or a sorted T cell fraction (not recorded which). The source of these receptors is a male donor with ankylosing spondylitis or in good health (not recorded which). The CDR3 runs from the conserved cysteine through the conserved F or W. Each record gives: V gene, CDR3 length, J gene, clone size, D gene, CDR3 DNA, CDR3 protein. A D gene is named only where the DNA matches it firmly. Only part of the rows carry a size: once, few, many, or a class if the clone is expanded.

>TRBV5-5|11|TRBJ2-2|.|.
TGTGCCAGCAGCTTGTCGTTGGAGCTGTTTTTT
CASSLSLELFF
>TRBV6-1|14|TRBJ2-2|few|.
TGTGCCAGTGCTGTATACAAGAACACCGGGGAGCTGTTTTTT
CASAVYKNTGELFF
>TRBV7-9|14|TRBJ2-1|.|.
TGTGCCAGCAGCCTCCCAGCGTATGACAATGAGCAGTTCTTC
CASSLPAYDNEQFF
>TRBV24-1|15|TRBJ2-1|.|TRBD1
TGTGCCACCAGTGAAAGGGACAGTTGGGGCAATGAGCAGTTCTTC
CATSERDSWGNEQFF
>TRBV20-1|13|TRBJ1-5|.|.
TGCAGTGCTAGCCGACCGCACAATCAGCCCCAGCATTTT
CSASRPHNQPQHF
>TRBV7-2|16|TRBJ2-5|once|.
TGTGCCAGCAGCACCCCCACGAGGGACCACCAAGAGACCCAGTACTTC
CASSTPTRDHQETQYF
>TRBV11-2|14|TRBJ2-5|.|TRBD2
TGTGCCAGCAGCCTCCGGACTAGCGTTGAGACCCAGTACTTC
CASSLRTSVETQYF
>TRBV5-6|14|TRBJ1-5|few|.
TGTGCCAGCAGCTTGGCCCGGGGGAATCAGCCCCAGCATTTT
CASSLARGNQPQHF
>TRBV27|17|TRBJ2-5|few|.
TGTGCCAGCAGTTTACGAAGGGAACATGTGCGATTAGAGACCCAGTACTTC
CASSLRREHVRLETQYF
>TRBV29-1|15|TRBJ2-7|few|TRBD1
TGCAGCGTTGAAGTTGGGGGACAGGGGATCTACGAGCAGTACTTC
CSVEVGGQGIYEQYF
>TRBV12-3/TRBV12-4|14|TRBJ2-5|.|.
TGTGCCAGCAGTTTAGACCTTACCCAAGAGACCCAGTACTTC
CASSLDLTQETQYF
>TRBV7-9|15|TRBJ2-1|few|TRBD2
TGTGCCAGCAGGATTAGCGGGGGGGCCTACAATGAGCAGTTCTTC
CASRISGGAYNEQFF
>TRBV28|15|TRBJ2-1|.|.
TGTGCCAGCAGTCATCCAGCCAGCTCCTACAATGAGCAGTTCTTC
CASSHPASSYNEQFF
>TRBV12-3/TRBV12-4|13|TRBJ1-1|.|.
TGTGCCAGCAACCGGGGGCGAGGTACTGAAGCTTTCTTT
CASNRGRGTEAFF
>TRBV2|14|TRBJ2-7|.|TRBD1
TGTGCCAGCAGTGAAGGACAGGGACACTACGAGCAGTACTTC
CASSEGQGHYEQYF
>TRBV19|13|TRBJ2-3|.|TRBD2
TGTGCCAGTAGTATTGGGGGGGCAGATACGCAGTATTTT
CASSIGGADTQYF
>TRBV12-3/TRBV12-4|12|TRBJ2-3|few|.
TGTGCCAGCAGCCTGCCTAGAGATACGCAGTATTTT
CASSLPRDTQYF
>TRBV10-3|14|TRBJ2-7|few|TRBD1
TGTGCCATCAGTGAGTCGAGCCAGGGGGACGAGCAGTACTTC
CAISESSQGDEQYF
>TRBV11-2|17|TRBJ2-1|few|TRBD2
TGTGCCAGCAGCGCCGGGGGGGGCGGGAGCTCCTACAATGAGCAGTTCTTC
CASSAGGGGSSYNEQFF
>TRBV20-1|15|TRBJ2-2|few|.
TGCAGTGCTAGAGATCTTGAGGCCCGAAGCGGGGAGCTGTTTTTT
CSARDLEARSGELFF
>TRBV20-1|15|TRBJ2-1|many|TRBD2
TGCAGTGCTAGACTTAGCGGGGGGGTCTACAATGAGCAGTTCTTC
CSARLSGGVYNEQFF
>TRBV28|15|TRBJ2-1|.|.
TGTGCCAGCAGTGCATTAAGAGCTTCGGGCAATGAGCAGTTCTTC
CASSALRASGNEQFF
>TRBV12-3/TRBV12-4|13|TRBJ1-1|many|.
TGTGCCACTAAGTCTTACGGAAACACTGAAGCTTTCTTT
CATKSYGNTEAFF
>TRBV20-1|15|TRBJ2-7|few|.
TGCAGTGCCAAGGATCTTAGGGGACTCTCCTACGAGCAGTACTTC
CSAKDLRGLSYEQYF
>TRBV6-5|13|TRBJ2-1|few|.
TGTGCCAGCAGTTTACTAACGGACAATGAGCAGTTCTTC
CASSLLTDNEQFF